This T cell receptor (beta chain) was sequenced during a study of Graves' ophthalmopathy and Graves' hyperthyroidism. Study-wide findings and caveats: In predicting ophthalmopathy progression, the model reached nearly 71% sensitivity and roughly 75% specificity.

In its sample, this clonotype was seen many times. Its antigen remains unknown. Germline CDR1 is SGHRS and CDR2 is YFSETQ. This CDR3 region has 15 residues. The V end lost 4 bases, the J end lost 0 bases, and 13 bases lay between the germline ends. From RNA, the CDR3 regions of TCR beta chains were amplified and sequenced. An initial RT-PCR round employing HTBI primers preceded a second-round multiplex PCR. TCRdb re-called the multiplex PCR reads with MiXCR, one entry per CDR3 protein. There are about 160,000 distinct CDR3 sequences in the sample; less than 45% occur only once, and roughly 5.8% lies in the top ten. Certain patients, namely those with other autoimmune diseases, uncontrolled infections, pregnancy or lactation, were excluded. Thyroid ultrasound, orbital computed tomography, TRAb, serum thyroxine and clinical symptoms formed the basis of diagnosis.

The sequencing sample was made of peripheral blood. This chain links TRBV5-1 with TRBJ1-1, with a possible D match to TRBD1 (6 bases). This TCR was recovered from a woman aged 40 to 50 with Graves' ophthalmopathy. CDR3 sequence: CASSGADSLNTEAFF. Written as DNA, the CDR3 is TGCGCCAGCAGCGGGGCGGACAGCCTGAACACTGAAGCTTTCTTT. Drawing the rest from reference TRBV5-1 and TRBJ1-1, the complete variable domain is KAGVTQTPRYLIKTRGQQVTLSCSPISGHRSVSWYQQTPGQGLQFLFEYFSETQRNKGNFPGRFSGRQFSNSRSEMNVSTLELGDSALYLCASSGADSLNTEAFFGQGTRLTVV.